Below, 23 T cell receptor beta chains from the same sample are listed, as sequenced in a study of PD-1 blockade in classical Hodgkin lymphoma. Every patient was affected by relapse after autologous stem cell transplantation, while exposure to brentuximab vedotin was not uniform. Data came from immunoSEQ multiplex PCR; TCRdb stores just in-frame clones and leaves some out. The sample contains 95,000 to 100,000 clones, approximately 90% of which appear only once. This sample comprised peripheral blood mononuclear cells (PBMCs), obtained before the second cycle of nivolumab. The receptors derive from a human donor with classical Hodgkin lymphoma.

This sequence joins TRBV5-4 and TRBJ2-3, with 11 bases that match TRBD2. Germline V gene data show CDR1 as SGHNT and CDR2 as YYREEE (reference sequence). The trim removed 4 bases at V and 3 bases at J, leaving 10 bases unmatched. The CDR3 length is 17 residues. The CDR3 loop is CASSPTQTSGVTDTQYF. CDR3 in DNA: TGTGCCAGCAGCCCCACCCAGACTAGCGGGGTGACAGATACGCAGTATTTT.

The chain links TRBV30 to TRBJ1-2; D unclear. Germline CDR1 reads GTSNPN; CDR2 reads SVGIG (reference sequence). Trimming removed 0 bases from V and 4 bases from J, with 6 bases in between. The CDR3 contains 12 residues. CDR3 sequence reads: CAWSVWSYGYTF. CDR3 nucleotides: TGTGCCTGGAGTGTATGGTCCTATGGCTACACCTTC.

The rearrangement uses TRBV27 and TRBJ2-3; D gene uncertain. The CDR3 totals 14 residues. The germline V gene has CDR1 MNHEY and CDR2 SMNVEV (reference sequence). V was cut by 5 bases and J by 0 bases, with 9 bases left in between. The DNA of the CDR3 is TGTGCCAGCAGTCTCGGGTTGAGCACAGATACGCAGTATTTT. It yields the protein CASSLGLSTDTQYF.

This rearrangement joins TRBV2 to TRBJ2-1; D possibly matches TRBD1 or TRBD2 (5 bases each). Germline V gene data show CDR1 as SNHLY and CDR2 as FYNNEI. V lost 4 bases to trimming and J lost 8 bases, with 6 bases between them. This CDR3 has 11 residues. In DNA, the CDR3 is TGTGCCAGCAGTGGGGGGTATGAGCAGTTCTTC. Translated, it gives CASSGGYEQFF.

The genes are TRBV4-2 and TRBJ1-2, with 9 bases aligning to TRBD1. CDR3 length: 16 amino acids. J lost 7 bases, V lost 4 bases, and 13 bases had no gene match. Germline CDR1 is LGHNA and CDR2 is YNFKEQ. In DNA form, the CDR3 reads TGTGCCAGCAGCCGTCCCGGGACAGGGCCGGCGGGTGGCTACACCTTC. It codes for CASSRPGTGPAGGYTF.

This clone showed up just a few times. The rearrangement joins TRBV4-1 to TRBJ2-6, with 10 bases fitting TRBD1. Losses at the gene ends were 4 bases for V and 0 bases for J; bases not matched to a gene: 6. The CDR3 length is 18 residues. Germline V CDR1 and CDR2: MGHRA, YSYEKL. The CDR3 reads CASSLGTGAFSGANVLTF. CDR3 DNA: TGCGCCAGCAGCCTGGGGACAGGGGCCTTCTCTGGGGCCAACGTCCTGACTTTC.

The chain carries TRBV5-6 and TRBJ1-2, with 8 bases lining up with TRBD1. Germline V CDR1 and CDR2: SGHDT, YYEEEE. The CDR3 extends over 16 amino acids. V was clipped by 0 bases and J by 0 bases; unmatched bases: 4. The CDR3, as DNA: TGTGCCAGCAGCTTGGGCGGACAGGGCTCTAACTATGGCTACACCTTC. Translating gives CASSLGGQGSNYGYTF.

CDR3 bases: TGTGCCAGCGGGGGGCGGCGCGGGGATACGCAGTATTTT. Amino acid sequence: CASGGRRGDTQYF. The chain joins TRBV6-4 to TRBJ2-3; D may correspond to TRBD1 or TRBD2 (6 bases each). Germline V gene lookup returns CDR1 MRHNA and CDR2 SNTAGT. The CDR3 spans 13 residues. The V end was cut by 8 bases, the J end by 6 bases, with 15 bases between.

The rearrangement uses TRBV28 and TRBJ2-2, with a weak D call TRBD2 (6 bases). Trimming took 7 bases from V and 4 from J, leaving 10 bases between them. Germline lookup yields CDR1 MDHEN and CDR2 SYDVKM. The CDR3 is 13 residues long. CDR3 amino acids: CASKEGSTGELFF. CDR3 in DNA: TGTGCCAGCAAGGAGGGGAGCACCGGGGAGCTGTTTTTT. The complete variable domain, with remaining parts taken from reference TRBV28 and TRBJ2-2, reads DVKVTQSSRYLVKRTGEKVFLECVQDMDHENMFWYRQDPGLGLRLIYFSYDVKMKEKGDIPEGYSVSREKKERFSLILESASTNQTSMYLCASKEGSTGELFFGEGSRLTVL.

The V gene is TRBV30, the J gene TRBJ2-5; no clear D. The V gene's germline CDR1 is GTSNPN and CDR2 SVGIG (reference sequence). This CDR3 has 14 residues. Trimming pared 1 base from V and 5 bases from J, leaving 14 bases between. The CDR3 nucleotides read TGTGCCTGGAGTGGGTCGGGCGTTGGGGAGACCCAGTACTTC. It is translated as CAWSGSGVGETQYF.

This chain links TRBV7-3 with TRBJ1-4; maybe TRBD1 (5 bases). V lost 0 bases and J lost 5, with 10 bases in between. The CDR3 contains 15 residues. The V gene's germline CDR1 is SGHTA and CDR2 FQGTGA. The CDR3 nucleotides read TGTGCCAGCAGCTTAACCGGGACCGCGAATGAAAAACTGTTTTTT. Translation: CASSLTGTANEKLFF.

The genes are TRBV5-8 and TRBJ2-1; D possibly uses TRBD1 or TRBD2 (5 bases each). The CDR3 is 15 residues long. The germline V and J ends were trimmed by 0 bases and 8 bases, with 15 bases remaining between them. CDR1 and CDR2 from the germline V gene are SGHTS and YDEGEE. The CDR3 DNA reads as TGTGCCAGCAGCTTGGATAGCCAAACGGGGCATGAGCAGTTCTTC. It translates to CASSLDSQTGHEQFF.

The chain is built from TRBV4-3 and TRBJ2-1, with 13 bases that match TRBD2. The V gene end was trimmed by 5 bases and the J gene end by 5 bases; junction bases not matched to a gene: 3. The CDR3 contains 15 residues. Germline V gene sequence: CDR1 LGHNA, CDR2 YSLEER. The CDR3, as DNA: TGCGCCAGCAGCGGGGGGACTAGCGGGGACAATGAGCAGTTCTTC. Amino acid sequence: CASSGGTSGDNEQFF.

This clone was detected only once. The J gene is TRBJ1-1, the V gene TRBV19; a possible D gene is TRBD1 (6 bases). Trimming took 3 bases from V and 1 from J, leaving 12 bases between them. Looked up from germline, CDR1 is LNHDA and CDR2 is SQIVND (reference sequence). This CDR3 is built from 15 residues. The CDR3 DNA is TGTGCCAGTAGTATCACAGGGAAGGGGAACACTGAAGCTTTCTTT. Its translation is CASSITGKGNTEAFF.

The rearrangement uses TRBV6-4 and TRBJ2-1, with a tentative D call TRBD2 (5 bases). The CDR3 is made up of 13 amino acids. V was cut by 4 bases and J by 4 bases, with 8 bases left in between. Germline-derived CDR1 and CDR2 are MRHNA and SNTAGT. CDR3 sequence (DNA): TGTGCCAGCAGTGTGGGAGAGTACAATGAGCAGTTCTTC. This gives the protein CASSVGEYNEQFF.

This chain links TRBV28 with TRBJ2-4; D may correspond to TRBD1 or TRBD2 (7 bases each). Deletions cut 6 bases from V and 8 bases from J, with 14 bases between. This CDR3 region has 13 residues. Germline CDR1 reads MDHEN; CDR2 reads SYDVKM. The CDR3 DNA is TGTGCCAGCAGGCCACAGGGGAGGGACATTCAGTACTTC. This translates into CASRPQGRDIQYF.

Concerning this clone: Other DNA sequences in the same sample also yield this CDR3. The J gene is TRBJ1-6, the V gene TRBV4-3, with unresolved D. Looked up from germline, CDR1 is LGHNA and CDR2 is YSLEER. This CDR3 has 16 residues. V lost 3 bases, J lost 8 bases, and 17 bases lay in between. CDR3 in DNA: TGCGCCAGCAGCCAGGATGCAGCAGGTGGTTATTCACCCCTCCACTTT. As protein: CASSQDAAGGYSPLHF.

The gene calls are TRBV27 and TRBJ1-2, with TRBD1 matching 10 bases. Looked up from germline, CDR1 is MNHEY and CDR2 is SMNVEV (reference sequence). This CDR3 is built from 14 residues. V lost 4 bases, J lost 3 bases, and 2 bases stayed unmatched. CDR3 bases: TGTGCCAGCAGTTGGACAGGGGGTGACTATGGCTACACCTTC. Its protein is CASSWTGGDYGYTF.

V and J are TRBV30 and TRBJ1-2; D is unclear. This CDR3 is 14 amino acids long. V was pared by 0 bases and J by 5 bases, with 13 bases between. Germline CDR1 and CDR2: GTSNPN and SVGIG (reference sequence). The CDR3 loop is CAWSVRGEGYGYTF. CDR3 nucleotides: TGTGCCTGGAGTGTTCGAGGTGAAGGGTATGGCTACACCTTC.

This chain connects TRBV18 to TRBJ2-7, with 10 positions matching TRBD1. The CDR3 is 15 amino acids. With 3 bases clipped from V and 6 bases from J, the junction kept 8 bases outside the gene matches. Germline values: CDR1 KGHSH, CDR2 LQKENI. Here the CDR3 reads CASSPSGQGSGEQYF. Written as DNA, the CDR3 is TGTGCCAGCTCACCGTCGGGACAGGGGTCGGGCGAGCAGTACTTC.

The chain links TRBV6-4 to TRBJ2-3, with TRBD2 matching over 8 bases. J gave up 3 bases and V 4 bases, and 3 bases lay outside the gene matches. The germline V gene encodes CDR1 MRHNA and CDR2 SNTAGT. CDR3 size: 14 residues. CDR3 coding DNA: TGTGCCAGCAGTGCGGGGGGGCCGACAGATACGCAGTATTTT. Translating gives CASSAGGPTDTQYF.

V usage is TRBV5-4 and J usage is TRBJ2-7; 7 bases agree with TRBD1. From germline, CDR1 is SGHNT and CDR2 YYREEE (reference sequence). The CDR3 is 15 residues long. V trimming: 3 bases; J trimming: 0 bases; junction bases outside the gene matches: 6. The CDR3 DNA follows: TGTGCCAGCAGCTGGGGGACAGCCCACTCCTACGAGCAGTACTTC. Translation: CASSWGTAHSYEQYF. Looking up the rest from reference TRBV5-4 and TRBJ2-7 gives the full variable domain: ETGVTQSPTHLIKTRGQQVTLRCSSQSGHNTVSWYQQALGQGPQFIFQYYREEENGRGNFPPRFSGLQFPNYSSELNVNALELDDSALYLCASSWGTAHSYEQYFGPGTRLTVT.

The V gene is TRBV6-5, the J gene TRBJ2-4; D may match TRBD1 or TRBD2 (5 bases each). V gave up 6 bases and J gave up 7 bases, with 16 bases separating them. CDR3 size: 14 residues. Germline V lookup: CDR1 MNHEY, CDR2 SVGAGI. The CDR3 loop is CASSRLPRQNIQYF. The CDR3 bases are TGTGCCAGCAGCCGACTACCCAGACAGAACATTCAGTACTTC.